The 30 T cell receptor beta chains below all came from one sample that was sequenced in a study of regulatory T cells in long-lasting Graves disease. Combining iRepertoire HTBI primers with Arm-PCR of CDR3 regions, the authors built TCR beta libraries. TCRdb used MiXCR to reprocess the multiplex PCR reads, holding one entry per CDR3 protein. The sample has about 520,000 distinct CDR3 sequences; 12% are singletons. Regarding time point: newly diagnosed GD, antithyroid drugs for less than 3 months. Extracted PBMC RNA gave rise to the TCR library. The sample also formed part of further work on T cells in Graves' hyperthyroidism and ophthalmopathy.

This sample comprised peripheral blood mononuclear cells (PBMCs), obtained at new diagnosis, from a patient treated with antithyroid drugs. All receptors come from a woman younger than 45 with Graves disease.

Ten or more counts support this clonotype. The gene calls are TRBV28 and TRBJ1-1, with TRBD1 matching over 9 bases. CDR3 length: 14 amino acids. V lost 7 bases to trimming and J lost 2 bases; unmatched junction nucleotides: 5. The germline gives CDR1 MDHEN, CDR2 SYDVKM. CDR3 in DNA: TGTGCCAGCACCGAGACAGGGGGTAACACTGAAGCTTTCTTT. This encodes CASTETGGNTEAFF.

This clonotype occurred many times. This chain links TRBV18 with TRBJ1-2; D unclear. In germline, CDR1 is KGHSH, CDR2 LQKENI. The CDR3 has 13 amino acids. Trimming pared 7 bases from V and 4 bases from J, leaving 13 bases between. CDR3 DNA sequence: TGTGCCAGCTTTCGGGAAGGTGCCTATGGCTACACCTTC. Its translation is CASFREGAYGYTF.

This chain joins TRBV14 and TRBJ2-7, with D possibly matching TRBD1 (5 bases). CDR3 length: 14 residues. V was pared by 1 base and J by 9 bases, with 16 bases between. CDR1 SGHDN and CDR2 FVKESK come from the germline V gene. DNA of the CDR3: TGTGCCAGCAGCCAAGGGGGCCAGGGAAGCGCGCAGTACTTC. Translating gives CASSQGGQGSAQYF.

This clonotype was recorded at least ten times. The J gene is TRBJ2-7, the V gene TRBV19; 10 positions match TRBD2. The CDR3 is 19 residues long. Germline assignment: CDR1 LNHDA and CDR2 SQIVND (reference sequence). V lost 7 bases and J lost 5; bases outside the gene matches: 23. The CDR3 nucleotides read TGTGCCAGTAATAAACACCCACTAGCGGGGTCGGAACAGGTCCACGAGCAGTACTTC. Translation: CASNKHPLAGSEQVHEQYF.

The table lists this clonotype with many counts. This sequence joins TRBV12-3 or TRBV12-4 and TRBJ1-4, with a weak D call TRBD1 (5 bases). The CDR3 is 15 amino acids. With 6 bases removed from V and 8 bases from J, the gap between germline ends came to 19 bases. This CDR3 reads CASSPRPGGNEKLFF. DNA for the CDR3: TGTGCCAGCAGCCCTAGACCTGGGGGTAACGAAAAACTGTTTTTT.

The chain has TRBV6-1 and TRBJ2-7; TRBD2 matches 7 bases. Germline trimming cut 1 base from V and 11 bases from J; bases unmatched to any gene: 8. This CDR3 region has 13 residues. The germline CDR1 and CDR2 sequences are MNHNS and SASEGT. CDR3: CASSEDPAAGEYF. In DNA, the CDR3 is TGTGCCAGCAGTGAAGACCCGGCGGCGGGGGAGTACTTC.

This clonotype has more than one count but fewer than ten. The V call is TRBV29-1, the J call TRBJ2-1; 14 bases line up with TRBD2. The CDR3 sequence is 15 residues long. CDR1 is SQVTM, CDR2 ANQGSEA, per germline. Trimming took 7 bases from V and 9 from J; bases not matched to a gene: 11. CDR3: CSAAGLAGALGEQFF. In nucleotides, the CDR3 is TGCAGCGCCGCGGGACTAGCGGGAGCACTTGGTGAGCAGTTCTTC.

This clonotype appeared many times. The chain has TRBV6-1 and TRBJ2-1, with 7 bases identical to TRBD2. With 1 base clipped from V and 10 bases from J, the junction kept 7 bases outside the gene matches. This CDR3 comprises 14 residues. Germline assignment: CDR1 MNHNS and CDR2 SASEGT. The CDR3 DNA follows: TGTGCCAGCAGTGAAGGTCCCCGGGACTACGAGCAGTTCTTC. Protein product: CASSEGPRDYEQFF.

Details on this clonotype: This may stem from a read error, because a much larger clone lies one nucleotide away. V and J are TRBV6-6 and TRBJ2-6; D is unclear. CDR3 length: 17 residues. The germline V gene has CDR1 MNHNY and CDR2 SVGAGI (reference sequence). The V end was cut by 4 bases, the J end by 5 bases, with 18 bases between. CDR3 bases: TGTGCCAGCAGTTCGGCGGACGGTCCATCCAGGGCCAACGTCCTGACTTTC. The encoded protein is CASSSADGPSRANVLTF.

This clonotype has ten or more counts. The rearrangement uses TRBV6-5 and TRBJ1-1; the match to TRBD1 covers 12 bases. The CDR3 consists of 18 residues. Germline V lookup: CDR1 MNHEY, CDR2 SVGAGI. The junction had 13 bases not matched to a gene; V was cut back by 3 bases and J by 5 bases. The CDR3 region has the DNA TGTGCCAGCAGTTATTACCGGGACAGGGGGCGAATCGGAACTGAAGCTTTCTTT. Translation gives CASSYYRDRGRIGTEAFF.

Ten or more counts support this clonotype. This chain links TRBV15 with TRBJ2-1, with D unresolved. CDR3 length: 15 amino acids. V was clipped by 0 bases and J by 6 bases, with 12 bases between them. Germline V gene lookup returns CDR1 LNHNV and CDR2 YYDKDF (reference sequence). CDR3 loop: CATSRESSPVNEQFF. In DNA, the CDR3 is TGTGCCACCAGCAGAGAGAGCTCCCCTGTCAATGAGCAGTTCTTC.

This clonotype appeared many times. This chain uses TRBV27 with TRBJ2-4; 9 bases align to TRBD1. V shed 10 bases and J 2 bases; nucleotides not matched to a gene: 9. This CDR3 is built from 15 residues. Germline V CDR1 and CDR2: MNHEY, SMNVEV (reference sequence). DNA for the CDR3: TGTGCCACCTCACGGGGACAGGGTACCAAAAACATTCAGTACTTC. Translation: CATSRGQGTKNIQYF.

The chain has TRBV4-1 and TRBJ2-7, with TRBD1 as a possible D gene (5 bases). This CDR3 is 14 amino acids long. Germline V gene lookup returns CDR1 MGHRA and CDR2 YSYEKL. V gave up 1 base and J gave up 2 bases, with 9 bases separating them. CDR3 coding DNA: TGCGCCAGCAGCCAAGCCCCACAGGCCTACGAGCAGTACTTC. It is translated as CASSQAPQAYEQYF.

Concerning this clonotype itself: A much bigger clone sits one base away, suggesting this may be a read error. The chain carries TRBV6-1 and TRBJ2-3, with TRBD1 matching over 8 bases. Germline-derived CDR1 and CDR2 are MNHNS and SASEGT. This CDR3 is 15 amino acids long. This CDR3 is CASRKQGAKADTQCF. The CDR3 DNA reads as TGTGCCAGCAGAAAGCAGGGGGCTAAGGCAGATACGCAGTGTTTT.

This clonotype has ten or more counts. The V and J genes are TRBV6-1 and TRBJ2-3, with TRBD2 matching 11 bases. Trimming at V came to 6 bases and at J to 7 bases, leaving 9 bases not matched to a gene. The CDR3 consists of 15 residues. Germline CDR1 reads MNHNS; CDR2 reads SASEGT. CDR3 DNA: TGTGCCAGCAGGCCTCTAGCGGGAGGTCTGCATACGCAGTATTTT. Translated, it gives CASRPLAGGLHTQYF.

This clonotype has a count of ten or more. V and J are TRBV3-1 and TRBJ1-1; no definite D call. The CDR3 is 15 amino acids. CDR1 LGHDT and CDR2 YNNKEL come from the germline V gene (reference sequence). V was clipped by 2 bases and J by 6 bases, with 16 bases between them. In DNA form, the CDR3 reads TGTGCCAGCAGCCAAACCGAGGTTGGAGGTGCTGAAGCTTTCTTT. As protein: CASSQTEVGGAEAFF.

This clonotype has a handful of counts. The gene calls are TRBV7-9 and TRBJ2-1, with D possibly matching TRBD1 (6 bases). CDR1 is SEHNR and CDR2 is FQNEAQ in the germline V gene (reference sequence). The CDR3 is made up of 16 amino acids. V lost 3 bases, J lost 2 bases, and 14 bases lay in between. The CDR3 here is CASSFRDGTTYNEQFF. The CDR3 bases are TGTGCCAGCAGCTTTAGAGACGGGACAACCTACAATGAGCAGTTCTTC.

This clonotype was recorded many times. The CDR3 nucleotides read TGTGCCAGCAGGGACCGACAGGGTCGGAACTTCTACGAGCAGTACTTC. This encodes CASRDRQGRNFYEQYF. The chain is built from TRBV6-1 and TRBJ2-7; the match to TRBD1 covers 7 bases. Germline CDR1 MNHNS, CDR2 SASEGT. This CDR3 contains 16 residues. V dropped 6 bases and J dropped 3; count of bases not matched to a gene: 14.

The sample holds many counts of this clonotype. This rearrangement joins TRBV29-1 to TRBJ2-1; 11 bases line up with TRBD1. V trimming: 6 bases; J trimming: 6 bases; junction bases outside the gene matches: 7. Germline CDR1 reads SQVTM; CDR2 reads ANQGSEA. The CDR3 loop spans 14 amino acids. CDR3 amino acids: CSVGSGTGGNEQFF. Written as DNA, the CDR3 is TGCAGCGTCGGGTCCGGGACAGGGGGCAATGAGCAGTTCTTC.

This clonotype showed up many times. The V and J genes are TRBV6-2 or TRBV6-3 and TRBJ1-1; D gene ambiguous. The CDR3 totals 16 residues. Germline V gene lookup returns CDR1 MNHEY and CDR2 SVGEGT. Trimming took 0 bases from V and 3 from J, leaving 14 bases between them. The CDR3: CASSYSIGVPYTEAFF. CDR3 DNA: TGTGCCAGCAGTTACTCGATCGGGGTACCTTACACTGAAGCTTTCTTT.

This clonotype has only a few counts. The gene calls are TRBV7-2 and TRBJ1-5; D is unclear. Per the germline V gene, CDR1 is SGHTA and CDR2 is FQGNSA. The CDR3 covers 14 residues. Trimming cost V 4 bases and J 0 bases, with 7 bases left between them. CDR3 protein: CASSSGDSNQPQHF. CDR3 DNA: TGTGCCAGCAGCTCCGGAGATAGCAATCAGCCCCAGCATTTT.

This clonotype came up many times. V is TRBV5-1 and J is TRBJ1-1; 8 bases align to TRBD1. Germline trimming cut 0 bases from V and 4 bases from J; bases unmatched to any gene: 5. The CDR3 totals 15 residues. Germline-derived CDR1 and CDR2 are SGHRS and YFSETQ. CDR3 coding DNA: TGCGCCAGCAGCTTGGGGCCAGGGGGCTTCACTGAAGCTTTCTTT. Its translation is CASSLGPGGFTEAFF.

This clonotype came up many times. V and J are TRBV6-5 and TRBJ1-1; D is uncertain. V lost 2 bases, J lost 5 bases, and 12 bases lay in between. This CDR3 has 14 residues. The germline V gene has CDR1 MNHEY and CDR2 SVGAGI. This CDR3 is CASSYPTGRTEAFF. The CDR3 region has the DNA TGTGCCAGCAGTTACCCCACTGGGAGGACTGAAGCTTTCTTT.

The chain joins TRBV6-2 or TRBV6-3 to TRBJ2-7; tentative D call: TRBD2 (5 bases). Germline CDR1 reads MNHEY; CDR2 reads SVGEGT. This CDR3 is 14 amino acids long. V shed 0 bases and J shed 6 bases, with 12 bases lying between them. CDR3 in DNA: TGTGCCAGCAGTTACTCGAGCGGTCGCGGCGAGCAGTACTTC. The encoded protein is CASSYSSGRGEQYF.

This clonotype was found a few times. The rearrangement uses TRBV4-2 and TRBJ1-2; no firm D call. The CDR3 totals 15 residues. V gave up 0 bases and J gave up 6 bases, with 14 bases separating them. Germline assignment: CDR1 LGHNA and CDR2 YNFKEQ. Here the CDR3 reads CASSQERNTPDGYTF. DNA for the CDR3: TGTGCCAGCAGCCAAGAACGAAATACTCCCGATGGCTACACCTTC.

This clonotype came up many times. The J gene is TRBJ2-1, the V gene TRBV24-1, with TRBD2 matching over 8 bases. There are 16 residues in the CDR3. V lost 0 bases to trimming and J lost 7 bases; unmatched junction nucleotides: 7. Germline V lookup: CDR1 KGHDR, CDR2 SFDVKD. CDR3 protein: CATSDLRWAGGNEQFF. CDR3 nucleotides: TGTGCCACCAGTGATTTGAGGTGGGCGGGAGGTAATGAGCAGTTCTTC.

This clonotype was counted many times. V gene TRBV9 combines with J gene TRBJ2-5; 10 bases agree with TRBD1. This CDR3 has 17 residues. V lost 4 bases and J lost 2; bases outside the gene matches: 11. The V gene's germline CDR1 is SGDLS and CDR2 YYNGEE. The CDR3 nucleotides read TGTGCCAGCAGCTCCCGGACAGGGGGGGACATGCAAGAGACCCAGTACTTC. Protein product: CASSSRTGGDMQETQYF.

This clonotype was detected many times. The rearrangement joins TRBV2 to TRBJ1-5, with D possibly matching TRBD1 (5 bases). The CDR3 totals 14 residues. V was pared by 4 bases and J by 4 bases, with 11 bases between. CDR1 and CDR2 from the germline V gene are SNHLY and FYNNEI. Here the CDR3 DNA reads TGTGCCAGCAGTGTGGGGCTCTCGAATCAGCCCCAGCATTTT. Encoded protein: CASSVGLSNQPQHF.

Concerning this clonotype: A read error is the likely source, as a far larger clone sits one nucleotide away. The chain links TRBV27 to TRBJ1-6; TRBD1 matches at 7 bases. CDR1 MNHEY and CDR2 SMNVEV come from the germline V gene (reference sequence). This CDR3 has 16 residues. The V gene end was trimmed by 5 bases and the J gene end by 1 base; junction bases not matched to a gene: 5. In DNA form, the CDR3 reads TGTGCCAGCAGTCAAAGGGACAGTTCCTATAATTCACCCCTCCACTTT. Translation: CASSQRDSSYNSPLHF.

In this sample, this clonotype turned up many times. J is TRBJ1-6 and V is TRBV6-2 or TRBV6-3; no firm D call. The germline gives CDR1 MNHEY, CDR2 SVGEGT. The V gene lost 8 bases and the J gene lost 6 bases, with 11 bases spanning the gap. This CDR3 has 13 residues. This CDR3 is CASGSVFNSPLHF. The CDR3 coding sequence is TGTGCCAGCGGGTCCGTCTTTAATTCACCCCTCCACTTT.